This T cell receptor beta chain was sequenced in a study of identifying expanded T cells in peripheral blood. Trimming left V 0 bases short and J 2 bases short, with 7 bases between. This CDR3 region has 14 residues. CDR1 and CDR2 (germline): ENHRY, SYGVKD. TCRdb keeps only in-frame clones here, not all; method: immunoSEQ multiplex PCR. The sample yields approximately 94,000 clones, 88% seen once. During the collection period, no donor immune events like infections were recorded. Sequenced input: blood. This receptor was identified in a person aged 18 to 69 in good health. The chain uses TRBV10-3 and TRBJ2-5; D unclear. CDR3 protein: CAISESTGQETQYF. CDR3 DNA sequence: TGTGCCATCAGTGAGTCAACCGGACAAGAGACCCAGTACTTC.